The clone carrying this T cell receptor (beta chain) is a singleton in its sample. This sample was included in a study of blood T cell repertoires in COVID-19. Study-wide background: From the United States, Italy and Spain came samples of acute and convalescent COVID-19. PBMCs, B-cell-depleted T cells, or T cells provided the cDNA or gDNA that made up the material.

Per the study methods: For nucleated cells, counts were estimated from reference gene primer amplification. The repertoire was sequenced with immunoSEQ multiplex PCR; TCRdb's copy has only in-frame clones and lacks some. D and trimming come from the DNA, and the V and J calls and clone size come from that table. This table holds 250,000 to 300,000 clones, roughly 90% found once. Sample: peripheral blood. This clonotype was sampled from a woman under 40 with COVID-19, enrolled during active disease.

The CDR3, as DNA: TGTGCCATCAGTGAGTCGAAGACAGGGATTTCCTACAATGAGCAGTTCTTC. This gives the protein CAISESKTGISYNEQFF. The gene calls are TRBV10-3 and TRBJ2-1; 7 bases map to TRBD1. CDR3 length: 17 amino acids. The J segment lost 1 base and the V segment lost 0 bases, leaving 6 bases of the junction unmatched. Germline V gene sequence: CDR1 ENHRY, CDR2 SYGVKD.